This T cell receptor beta chain was observed in a study of blood T cell repertoires in COVID-19. Between the trimmed V and J ends, which lost 8 bases and 4 bases, there was a span of 15 bases. CDR1 and CDR2 (germline): MDHEN, SYDVKM. This CDR3 spans 13 amino acids. Profiled with immunoSEQ multiplex PCR; TCRdb holds only in-frame clones, not every one. Of 150,000 or so clones in the sample, 80% to 85% were seen once. This chain connects TRBV28 to TRBJ2-7; D may be TRBD2 (6 bases). The sequence was collected from a man in his late teens or twenties with active or convalescent COVID-19. Sequencing was done on a sample of peripheral blood. The CDR3 region is CASAGGGRYEQYF. For the CDR3, the DNA is TGTGCCAGCGCCGGGGGTGGACGATACGAGCAGTACTTC. Using reference TRBV28 and TRBJ2-7 for the parts outside the CDR3, the full variable domain is DVKVTQSSRYLVKRTGEKVFLECVQDMDHENMFWYRQDPGLGLRLIYFSYDVKMKEKGDIPEGYSVSREKKERFSLILESASTNQTSMYLCASAGGGRYEQYFGPGTRLTVT.